This T cell receptor beta chain was found in a study of human T cells and chemical hapten exposure. Background on the study: TCR yields per sample varied mostly from small pooled library volume differences. Whole-study findings and limits: DPC sensitization produced no change in TCRs with frequency above 1 in 1000.

The time point was: patch test 1, 2 weeks after DPC sensitization. Treatment in this sample: therapeutic diphenylcyclopropenone sensitization with weekly scalp DPC. Suited to DPC and affected by alopecia, the donors ranged from 18 to 70 years old. In the original analysis: Counts of TCRs in each sample centred on a median of around 100,000 and extended from around 25,000 to 690,000. Each CDR3 protein is one row after TCRdb ran MiXCR on the RACE reads. The V and J calls follow TCRdb's processing rather than the paper's. The data hold fewer than 150,000 distinct CDR3 sequences, with about 13% observed a single time. Germline values: CDR1 MNHEY, CDR2 SVGAGI. The CDR3 totals 13 residues. Trimming cost V 6 bases and J 3 bases, with 8 bases left between them. A remark on this clonotype: Antigen unknown.

The genes are TRBV6-5 and TRBJ2-2; D not resolved. The clonotype was recovered from a young man with alopecia areata. Some clones in this sample may be carry-over from other donors' samples. The sample was whole blood, taken in connection with sensitization to the hapten diphenylcyclopropenone (DPC). This CDR3 is CASRPSHTGELFF. Written as DNA, the CDR3 is TGTGCCAGCAGACCCTCCCACACCGGGGAGCTGTTTTTT.